Here is one T cell receptor beta chain with its context. The record originates from a study of CD8 T cells in Susac syndrome. RNA was extracted with the RNeasy kit, and a quantity of about 0.45 to 1 ug was reverse transcribed using random hexamers. From the immunoSEQ multiplex PCR reads, TCRdb called clonotypes with MiXCR, one entry per CDR3 protein. The repertoire holds 95,000 to 150,000 distinct CDR3 sequences, with 94% as singletons. The CDR3 covers 14 residues. The germline V and J ends were trimmed by 3 bases and 2 bases, with 6 bases remaining between them. CDR1 is KGHDR and CDR2 is SFDVKD in the germline V gene.

Source material: CD4+ T cells from PBMCs. The origin of this receptor is a human donor in good health. The genes are TRBV24-1 and TRBJ2-2; no firm D call. DNA for the CDR3: TGTGCCACCAGTGATGTGGGCAACACCGGGGAGCTGTTTTTT. Translation: CATSDVGNTGELFF.